These T cell receptor beta chains were read from a single sample in a study of T cell responses to AZD1222 COVID-19 vaccine. Method: immunoSEQ multiplex PCR; TCRdb's copy keeps in-frame clones and lacks some. The profile shows 150,000 to 200,000 clones, around 94% of them singletons. The source was peripheral blood, collected 28 days after the second AZD1222 dose. The receptors stem from an adult who received the AZD1222 COVID-19 vaccine. Both conserved end residues are part of each CDR3. Fields, in order: CDR3 length, D gene, J gene, V gene, clone size, CDR3 DNA, CDR3 protein. D genes are given only for firm matches. Size values are once, few and many counts, or a class for expanded clones, and some rows have none.

15 NA TRBJ1-5 TRBV28 NA TGTGCCAGCAGCGGCCCCCAGGGATCCAATCAGCCCCAGCATTTT CASSGPQGSNQPQHF
13 TRBD1 TRBJ1-2 TRBV20-1 NA TGCAGTGCCAGTCCAGGGGGGTGGGGTGGCTACACCTTC CSASPGGWGGYTF
15 NA TRBJ2-1 TRBV19 NA TGTGCCAGTAGTATAGTGGGGACACGCGACAATGAGCAGTTCTTC CASSIVGTRDNEQFF
17 NA TRBJ2-1 TRBV5-6 NA TGTGCCAGCAGCTTGGTAGGGGGTATCGGGATACGCAATGAGCAGTTCTTC CASSLVGGIGIRNEQFF
14 NA TRBJ2-4 TRBV30 NA TGTGCCTGGCACTCGGGTCTAGCCAAAAACATTCAGTACTTC CAWHSGLAKNIQYF
11 NA TRBJ1-1 TRBV11-1 NA TGTGCCAGCAGCCCGAACACTGAAGCTTTCTTT CASSPNTEAFF
14 NA TRBJ1-4 TRBV6-5 NA TGTGCCACTTGGGGGGGTGCAACTAATGAAAAACTGTTTTTT CATWGGATNEKLFF
16 NA TRBJ2-3 TRBV7-2 NA TGTGCCAGCAATAATCCCAGCGCCCATAGCACAGATACGCAGTATTTT CASNNPSAHSTDTQYF
14 NA TRBJ1-6 TRBV4-2 NA TGTGCCAGCAGCCAAGGGCAGTATAATTCACCCCTCCACTTT CASSQGQYNSPLHF
15 NA TRBJ2-2 TRBV6-2/TRBV6-3 NA TGTGCCAGCAGTTACGGGCAGGTGAACACCGGGGAGCTGTTTTTT CASSYGQVNTGELFF
15 TRBD2 TRBJ2-1 TRBV18 NA TGTGCCAGCTCACCGTTAGCGGGAGGGCTTGATGAGCAGTTCTTC CASSPLAGGLDEQFF
14 NA TRBJ2-7 TRBV27 NA TGTGCCAGCAGTTTGTCGGGAACGTGGCTCGAGCAGTACTTC CASSLSGTWLEQYF
15 NA TRBJ1-3 TRBV18 NA TGTGCCAGCTCACCATCTGAGGGCTCTGGAAACACCATATATTTT CASSPSEGSGNTIYF
14 NA TRBJ1-2 TRBV3-1/TRBV3-2 NA TGTGCCAGCAGCCAAGATCGGGGGCTTGGTGGCTACACCTTC CASSQDRGLGGYTF
14 TRBD2 TRBJ2-7 TRBV3-1/TRBV3-2 NA TGTGCCAGCAGCGCAGCGGGACGCTCCTACGAGCAGTACTTC CASSAAGRSYEQYF
14 NA TRBJ2-1 TRBV19 NA TGTGCCAGTAGTACGCTCGACAGGTCGCAAGAGCAGTTCTTC CASSTLDRSQEQFF
16 TRBD1 TRBJ1-4 TRBV7-6 NA TGTGCCAGCAGCTTAGCGACAGGGGGAGGAATTGAAAAACTGTTTTTT CASSLATGGGIEKLFF
16 TRBD1 TRBJ2-7 TRBV10-3 NA TGTGCCATCAGTGCCCGGGACAGATCCGAGACGTCCGAGCAGTACTTC CAISARDRSETSEQYF
14 NA TRBJ2-5 TRBV27 NA TGTGCCAGCAGTCTCTCCCCAGATTGGGAGACCCAGTACTTC CASSLSPDWETQYF
12 NA TRBJ2-1 TRBV4-3 NA TGCGCCAGCAGCCAAACCGCCCATGAGCAGTTCTTC CASSQTAHEQFF
15 TRBD2 TRBJ2-1 TRBV5-5 NA TGTGCCAGCAGCTTTGGTCCGGCGCGGGAGGATGAGCAGTTCTTC CASSFGPAREDEQFF
12 TRBD1 TRBJ1-1 TRBV7-9 NA TGTGCCAGCAGCTTAACTGGGACAGGGACTTTCTTT CASSLTGTGTFF
14 NA TRBJ2-3 TRBV19 NA TGTGCCAGTAGTCTAGGGACCCCCGAGGATACGCAGTATTTT CASSLGTPEDTQYF
14 NA TRBJ2-3 TRBV5-1 NA TGCGCCAGCAGCTTGGTCGTCTCCTCGGATACGCAGTATTTT CASSLVVSSDTQYF
15 NA TRBJ1-3 TRBV11-2 NA TGTGCCAGCAGCCGAACACCTGCCCCTGGAAACACCATATATTTT CASSRTPAPGNTIYF
14 TRBD1 TRBJ1-5 TRBV7-2 NA TGTGCCAGCAGTCGACAGGGGACTAATCAGCCCCAGCATTTT CASSRQGTNQPQHF
18 TRBD2 TRBJ2-3 TRBV2 NA TGTGCCAGCAGTGATGAGGGTAGCGGGAGAATTGGCACAGATACGCAGTATTTT CASSDEGSGRIGTDTQYF
14 NA TRBJ1-4 TRBV2 NA TGTGCCAGCAGGGAAGTTTCAACTAATGAAAAACTGTTTTTT CASREVSTNEKLFF
14 NA TRBJ2-2 TRBV15 NA TGTGCCACCAGCGGCTTAGCCGGACCCGGGGAGCTGTTTTTT CATSGLAGPGELFF
13 NA TRBJ1-1 TRBV6-6 NA TGTGCCAGCACCCCACTTGGGAACACTGAAGCTTTCTTT CASTPLGNTEAFF
14 NA TRBJ2-5 TRBV7-9 NA TGTGCCAGCAGCAATTTTGGGAGGTCAGAGACCCAGTACTTC CASSNFGRSETQYF
17 NA TRBJ2-6 TRBV7-8 NA TGTGCCAGCAGCCGGGTCGTTTTGGATTCTGGGGCCAACGTCCTGACTTTC CASSRVVLDSGANVLTF
16 TRBD1 TRBJ2-3 TRBV4-3 NA TGCGCCAGCAGCCAAGGGCCAGGGGGCGCGGAAGATACGCAGTATTTT CASSQGPGGAEDTQYF
13 NA TRBJ2-1 TRBV27 NA TGTGCCACAACACCCGTATTTACAAATGAGCAGTTCTTC CATTPVFTNEQFF
14 TRBD1 TRBJ1-1 TRBV6-5 NA TGTGCCAGCAGCCTAAACAGGGGGCACACTGAAGCTTTCTTT CASSLNRGHTEAFF
14 TRBD1 TRBJ1-6 TRBV28 NA TGTGCCAGCAGTACGCGACAGGGGAATTCACCCCTCCACTTT CASSTRQGNSPLHF
16 TRBD2 TRBJ2-7 TRBV4-2 NA TGTGCCAGCAGCCAACTGAGGGGACTAGCCAGACACGAGCAGTACTTC CASSQLRGLARHEQYF
16 TRBD1 TRBJ1-1 TRBV19 NA TGTGCCAGTACCCCCGGACAGGGAAAGTTGAACACTGAAGCTTTCTTT CASTPGQGKLNTEAFF
14 NA TRBJ2-3 TRBV18 NA TGTGCCAGCTCACCACTAGAGCGGGCGGATACGCAGTATTTT CASSPLERADTQYF
16 TRBD2 TRBJ2-7 TRBV10-3 once TGTGCCATCAGTGAGTCGATACTAGCGGACTCCTACGAGCAGTACTTC CAISESILADSYEQYF
15 TRBD1 TRBJ1-2 TRBV6-5 NA TGTGCCAGCAAACTAGGGACAGGAGACTACTATGGCTACACCTTC CASKLGTGDYYGYTF
14 NA TRBJ1-1 TRBV18 NA TGTGCCAGCTCACCAATTTGGGGGGACACTGAAGCTTTCTTT CASSPIWGDTEAFF
14 NA TRBJ1-5 TRBV9 once TGTGCCAGCAGCGCGAGTCAGATGGGGGGCCCCCAGCATTTT CASSASQMGGPQHF
16 NA TRBJ2-2 TRBV5-1 NA TGCGCCAGCAGCTCCCCGACAGGTTGGTTCACCGGGGAGCTGTTTTTT CASSSPTGWFTGELFF
15 TRBD1 TRBJ1-2 TRBV7-2 NA TGTGCCAGCAGCTTAGCGTTGGCAGGGGGTGGGGGCTACACCTTC CASSLALAGGGGYTF
12 NA TRBJ2-3 TRBV10-3 NA TGTGCCATCAGTGAGTCGACAGATACGCAGTATTTT CAISESTDTQYF
14 NA TRBJ1-1 TRBV5-1 NA TGCGCCAGCAGCTTTGGTTCAGGGAACACTGAAGCTTTCTTT CASSFGSGNTEAFF
15 NA TRBJ2-6 TRBV28 NA TGTGCCAGCAGTTTATGGGTAACTGGGGCCAACGTCCTGACTTTC CASSLWVTGANVLTF
13 NA TRBJ1-3 TRBV12-3/TRBV12-4 NA TGTGCCAGCAGTTTAGATTGGAAATACACCATATATTTT CASSLDWKYTIYF
17 NA TRBJ1-6 TRBV7-8 NA TGTGCCAGCAGCAGCGGGCCGGGGAGCTCCTATAATTCACCCCTCCACTTT CASSSGPGSSYNSPLHF
13 NA TRBJ2-7 TRBV7-8 NA TGTGCCAGCAGCTTGGGGCGTTTAGGCGAGCAGTACTTC CASSLGRLGEQYF
16 NA TRBJ1-5 TRBV19 NA TGTGCCAGTAGTATAGGCGGAGGGGCGCGCAATCAGCCCCAGCATTTT CASSIGGGARNQPQHF
16 NA TRBJ2-2 TRBV5-1 NA TGCGCCAGCCCTGGTTGGGCTCAGGGGAGCACCGGGGAGCTGTTTTTT CASPGWAQGSTGELFF
14 NA TRBJ1-4 TRBV19 NA TGTGCCAGTAGTATGCGAGGGTTTAATGAAAAACTGTTTTTT CASSMRGFNEKLFF
8 NA TRBJ2-1 TRBV21-1 few TGTGCCAGGACCGAGCAGTTCTTC CARTEQFF